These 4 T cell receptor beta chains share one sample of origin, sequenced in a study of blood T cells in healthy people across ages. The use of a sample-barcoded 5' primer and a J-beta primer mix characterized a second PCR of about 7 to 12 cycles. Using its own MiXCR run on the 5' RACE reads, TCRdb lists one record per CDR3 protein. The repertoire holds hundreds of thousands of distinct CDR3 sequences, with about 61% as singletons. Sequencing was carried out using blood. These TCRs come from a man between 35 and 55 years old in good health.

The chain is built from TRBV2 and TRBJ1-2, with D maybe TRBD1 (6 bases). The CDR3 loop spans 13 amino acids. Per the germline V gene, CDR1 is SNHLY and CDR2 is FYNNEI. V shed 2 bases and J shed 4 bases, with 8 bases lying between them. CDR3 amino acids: CASSENRVYGYTF. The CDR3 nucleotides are TGTGCCAGCAGTGAAAACAGGGTCTATGGCTACACCTTC.

The CDR3 DNA sequence: TGTGCCAGCAGCACGAAGAGCCTCTACGGCTACACCTTC. This encodes CASSTKSLYGYTF. The rearrangement joins TRBV14 to TRBJ1-2; D is unclear. The CDR3 runs to 13 residues. CDR1 and CDR2 from the germline V gene are SGHDN and FVKESK. V lost 5 bases to trimming and J lost 8 bases, with 15 bases between them.

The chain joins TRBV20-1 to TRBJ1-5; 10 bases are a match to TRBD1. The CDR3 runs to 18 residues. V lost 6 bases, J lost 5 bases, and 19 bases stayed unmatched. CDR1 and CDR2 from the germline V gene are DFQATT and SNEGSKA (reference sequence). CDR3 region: CSAAVSGQGILGDQPQHF. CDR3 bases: TGCAGTGCCGCGGTCTCGGGACAGGGGATACTTGGAGATCAGCCCCAGCATTTT.

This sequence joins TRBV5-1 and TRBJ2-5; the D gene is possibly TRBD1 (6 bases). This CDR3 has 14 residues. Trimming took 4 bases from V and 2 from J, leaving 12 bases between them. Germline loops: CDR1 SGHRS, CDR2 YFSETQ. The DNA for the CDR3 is TGCGCCAGCAGCGCTAGGACAGATCAAGAGACCCAGTACTTC. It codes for CASSARTDQETQYF.